This T cell receptor (beta chain) comes out of a study of metastatic and nonmetastatic thyroid tumors. On the study more broadly: For malignant and benign thyroid patients, tumor or nodule tissue and blood were the sources whose repertoires were compared.

Trimming took 1 base from V and 0 from J, leaving 5 bases between them. The CDR3 has 14 residues. All patients reached thyroid surgery having received no treatment beforehand. In the original workflow: The authors used CDR3 differences across clinicopathological groups to build a distant-metastasis classifier for papillary thyroid cancer. TCRdb re-called clones from the PCR reads using MiXCR. Clone size and V and J calls follow TCRdb, not the original study. The profile shows some 30,000 clones, about 20% of them singletons. With regard to this clone: Its target is not known.

General observations from the study: Reported TCR beta diversity, measured in blood and tumor, was significantly higher for malignant thyroid tumors than for benign nodules.

The rearrangement uses TRBV12-3 or TRBV12-4 and TRBJ2-3; no firm D call. The specimen was blood. The source is a female donor with papillary thyroid cancer or a benign thyroid nodule (not recorded which). Some clones in this sample may be carry-over from other donors' samples. Here the CDR3 DNA reads TGTGCCAGCAGTTTAGATCGAAGCACAGATACGCAGTATTTT. This sequence encodes CASSLDRSTDTQYF.